Listed below are T cell receptor beta chains from one sample, sequenced in a study of beta chain features in type 1 diabetes. Sequencing was performed with immunoSEQ multiplex PCR; in TCRdb, only in-frame clones are kept and a portion is missing. There are hundreds of thousands of clones in the sample; 30% occur only once, and roughly 0.066% lies in the top ten. Sequencing was done on a sample of naive CD4+ T cells from blood. The receptors originated from a young man in good health. Each CDR3 is given with its conserved first and last residue. A D gene is named only where the DNA matches it firmly. Clone size is given for some rows only: seen once, a few or many times, or a class if the clone is expanded.

j_call: TRBJ2-1
d_call: TRBD2
clone_size: .
v_call: TRBV30
cdr3_nt: TGTGCCTGGAGTGTACTCAGCGGGAGGGCCATGGGTGAGCAGTTCTTC
cdr3_aa: CAWSVLSGRAMGEQFF

j_call: TRBJ2-7
d_call: .
clone_size: .
v_call: TRBV29-1
cdr3_nt: TGCAGCGTTGATCTGGACGGGGCCTACGAGCAGTACTTC
cdr3_aa: CSVDLDGAYEQYF

j_call: TRBJ2-1
d_call: TRBD2
clone_size: few
v_call: TRBV11-2
cdr3_nt: TGTGCCAGCAGCTTAGATCGGGGCGGGAGGTCCTCCTACAATGAGCAGTTCTTC
cdr3_aa: CASSLDRGGRSSYNEQFF

j_call: TRBJ1-1
d_call: .
clone_size: few
v_call: TRBV29-1
cdr3_nt: TGCAGCGCGCAGAAGGGGGATACTGAAGCTTTCTTT
cdr3_aa: CSAQKGDTEAFF

j_call: TRBJ2-5
d_call: TRBD2
clone_size: few
v_call: TRBV5-4
cdr3_nt: TGTGCCAGCAGAGGGACTAGCGGGAGAGGAGAGACCCAGTACTTC
cdr3_aa: CASRGTSGRGETQYF

j_call: TRBJ1-1
d_call: .
clone_size: few
v_call: TRBV30
cdr3_nt: TGTGCCTGGAGTGTACGTCGGGGGGCGAGCACTGAAGCTTTCTTT
cdr3_aa: CAWSVRRGASTEAFF

j_call: TRBJ1-3
d_call: TRBD1
clone_size: .
v_call: TRBV30
cdr3_nt: TGTGCCTGGAACAGGGGACCCTCTGGAAACACCATATATTTT
cdr3_aa: CAWNRGPSGNTIYF

j_call: TRBJ2-1
d_call: .
clone_size: .
v_call: TRBV25-1
cdr3_nt: TGTGCCAGCAGTGAATCTCGGAGGGCCTCCTACAATGAGCAGTTCTTC
cdr3_aa: CASSESRRASYNEQFF

j_call: TRBJ1-4
d_call: .
clone_size: .
v_call: TRBV11-2
cdr3_nt: TGTGCCAGCAGCGCCGACAGTAAAAAACTGTTTTTT
cdr3_aa: CASSADSKKLFF

j_call: TRBJ1-1
d_call: .
clone_size: .
v_call: TRBV15
cdr3_nt: TGTGCCACCAGCACCACGACCAGGGGCACTGAAGCTTTCTTT
cdr3_aa: CATSTTTRGTEAFF

j_call: TRBJ2-1
d_call: TRBD1
clone_size: .
v_call: TRBV7-9
cdr3_nt: TGTGCCAGCAGCTCTCGACAGGGGAAGGCCCTTGAGCAGTTCTTC
cdr3_aa: CASSSRQGKALEQFF

j_call: TRBJ1-1
d_call: TRBD1
clone_size: .
v_call: TRBV11-1
cdr3_nt: TGTGCCAGCAGCTTGGCCCAGGGGGGCCCTGAAGCTTTCTTT
cdr3_aa: CASSLAQGGPEAFF

j_call: TRBJ2-7
d_call: TRBD2
clone_size: .
v_call: TRBV5-4
cdr3_nt: TGTGCCAGCAGCCCGACCGGGACTAGCGGCTACGAGCAGTACTTC
cdr3_aa: CASSPTGTSGYEQYF

j_call: TRBJ2-3
d_call: .
clone_size: .
v_call: TRBV5-6
cdr3_nt: TGTGCCAGCAGCCCTGGGACTTCCACAGATACGCAGTATTTT
cdr3_aa: CASSPGTSTDTQYF

j_call: TRBJ2-4
d_call: .
clone_size: few
v_call: TRBV28
cdr3_nt: TGTGCCAGCAGCTTAGGCGTATTAGCCAAAAACATTCAGTACTTC
cdr3_aa: CASSLGVLAKNIQYF

j_call: TRBJ2-1
d_call: .
clone_size: few
v_call: TRBV7-2
cdr3_nt: TGTGCCAGCAGCGTCGGACTGGGGGGCTCCTACAATGAGCAGTTCTTC
cdr3_aa: CASSVGLGGSYNEQFF

j_call: TRBJ1-2
d_call: .
clone_size: .
v_call: TRBV14
cdr3_nt: TGTGCCAGCAGCCAAGTAGGAGGGTACTTAGCGGACTATGGCTACACCTTC
cdr3_aa: CASSQVGGYLADYGYTF

j_call: TRBJ2-7
d_call: .
clone_size: .
v_call: TRBV5-1
cdr3_nt: TGCGCCAGCGGGCCAGGCCTCTACGAGCAGTACTTC
cdr3_aa: CASGPGLYEQYF

j_call: TRBJ1-2
d_call: .
clone_size: .
v_call: TRBV10-3
cdr3_nt: TGTGCCATCAGTGAACATCAGGGGAGGGACTATGGCTACACCTTC
cdr3_aa: CAISEHQGRDYGYTF

j_call: TRBJ2-2
d_call: .
clone_size: .
v_call: TRBV29-1
cdr3_nt: TGCAGCGTTGCACAGCCTTACACCGGGGAGCTGTTTTTT
cdr3_aa: CSVAQPYTGELFF

j_call: TRBJ1-1
d_call: .
clone_size: .
v_call: TRBV7-2
cdr3_nt: TGTGCCAGCAGTGCCCGGAGACTGAACACTGAAGCTTTCTTT
cdr3_aa: CASSARRLNTEAFF

j_call: TRBJ2-7
d_call: .
clone_size: .
v_call: TRBV7-9
cdr3_nt: TGTGCCAGCATCCACGCAACAGGGACGAGGGAGCAGTACTTC
cdr3_aa: CASIHATGTREQYF

j_call: TRBJ2-1
d_call: .
clone_size: .
v_call: TRBV29-1
cdr3_nt: TGCAGCGTTGAAGATAGCGTTGGGGGAAATGAGCAGTTCTTC
cdr3_aa: CSVEDSVGGNEQFF

j_call: TRBJ2-2
d_call: TRBD2
clone_size: .
v_call: TRBV11-1
cdr3_nt: TGTGCCAGCAGCCCCCCGGGACTAGCGGGAAGCACCGGGGAGCTGTTTTTT
cdr3_aa: CASSPPGLAGSTGELFF

j_call: TRBJ1-5
d_call: .
clone_size: few
v_call: TRBV7-2
cdr3_nt: TGTGCCAGCAGCTTTGATATATCCCAGCCCCAGCATTTT
cdr3_aa: CASSFDISQPQHF

j_call: TRBJ2-5
d_call: TRBD2
clone_size: .
v_call: TRBV5-4
cdr3_nt: TGTGCCAGCAGCCTTGGCAGCGGGAGGGAATCCCAGTACTTC
cdr3_aa: CASSLGSGRESQYF

j_call: TRBJ2-2
d_call: .
clone_size: .
v_call: TRBV7-2
cdr3_nt: TGTGCCAGCAGCTTAGTTCTCACCGGGGAGCTGTTTTTT
cdr3_aa: CASSLVLTGELFF

j_call: TRBJ2-1
d_call: TRBD2
clone_size: .
v_call: TRBV6-6
cdr3_nt: TGTGCCAGCAGCCCCCGACTAGCGGGAACGATCAATGAGCAGTTCTTC
cdr3_aa: CASSPRLAGTINEQFF

j_call: TRBJ2-1
d_call: TRBD2
clone_size: .
v_call: TRBV7-3
cdr3_nt: TGTGCCAGCAGCTTAACCTCACTAGCGGGAGTGGTTGAGCAGTTCTTC
cdr3_aa: CASSLTSLAGVVEQFF

j_call: TRBJ2-3
d_call: .
clone_size: few
v_call: TRBV7-9
cdr3_nt: TGTGCCAGCAGCTTAGCAGGCCGAGGGACAGATACGCAGTATTTT
cdr3_aa: CASSLAGRGTDTQYF

j_call: TRBJ2-3
d_call: TRBD2
clone_size: .
v_call: TRBV7-2
cdr3_nt: TGTGCCAGCAGCTTAGAGAGGCGGGAGGCCACAGATACGCAGTATTTT
cdr3_aa: CASSLERREATDTQYF

j_call: TRBJ2-5
d_call: .
clone_size: few
v_call: TRBV20-1
cdr3_nt: TGCAGTGCCACAGGGCGAGAGACCCAGTACTTC
cdr3_aa: CSATGRETQYF

j_call: TRBJ2-7
d_call: .
clone_size: .
v_call: TRBV30
cdr3_nt: TGTGCCTGGACTGGCAGAAACTACGAGCAGTACTTC
cdr3_aa: CAWTGRNYEQYF

j_call: TRBJ2-5
d_call: .
clone_size: few
v_call: TRBV29-1
cdr3_nt: TGCAGCGTTGATCGTCCGATCAGGGGCGAGACCCAGTACTTC
cdr3_aa: CSVDRPIRGETQYF

j_call: TRBJ2-1
d_call: TRBD1
clone_size: few
v_call: TRBV18
cdr3_nt: TGTGCCAGCTCATCCCCGGGACAGGGGGCTTATGAGCAGTTCTTC
cdr3_aa: CASSSPGQGAYEQFF

j_call: TRBJ2-7
d_call: TRBD2
clone_size: .
v_call: TRBV4-2
cdr3_nt: TGTGCCAGCAGCCCGATACTAGCGGGAGGGCCGTACGAGCAGTACTTC
cdr3_aa: CASSPILAGGPYEQYF

j_call: TRBJ1-2
d_call: .
clone_size: .
v_call: TRBV18
cdr3_nt: TGTGCCAGCTCACCACCCGGTTGGCAGGCCGACTATGGCTACACCTTC
cdr3_aa: CASSPPGWQADYGYTF

j_call: TRBJ2-1
d_call: .
clone_size: .
v_call: TRBV18
cdr3_nt: TGTGCCAGCTCACCACTAGGCGCGGACAATGAGCAGTTCTTC
cdr3_aa: CASSPLGADNEQFF

j_call: TRBJ2-6
d_call: .
clone_size: many
v_call: TRBV7-9
cdr3_nt: TGTGCCAGCAGCTTAGGCAGGGACTCTGGGGCCAACGTCCTGACTTTC
cdr3_aa: CASSLGRDSGANVLTF

j_call: TRBJ2-1
d_call: TRBD2
clone_size: few
v_call: TRBV7-3
cdr3_nt: TGTGCCAGCAGCCCACTAGCGGGGGTTAGAATAGAGCAGTTCTTC
cdr3_aa: CASSPLAGVRIEQFF